This T cell receptor (beta chain) was identified during a study of Ad26.COV2.S vaccination and SARS-CoV-2 variants. Study context: Ad26.COV2.S arm of COV1001 included the donor. Notes on the study in general: Recipients of vaccine and of placebo showed similar breadth of their non-spike TCR repertoires.

Specified treatment: around 19 received Ad26.COV2.S at low or high dose, single or two shots; roughly five received placebo; per-sample allocation not given. Sampling was done on day 63 after the first vaccine or placebo injection. Within Boston, the person who donated was an adult of 18-55 years. An Ad26 vector was used to express Wuhan-strain SARS-CoV-2 spike as the vaccine. V was clipped by 2 bases and J by 5 bases, with 13 bases between them. CDR3 length: 15 residues. Germline CDR1 WNHNN, CDR2 SYGVQD (reference sequence). Details on this clone: Its matching antigen is unknown.

Profiled with immunoSEQ multiplex PCR; TCRdb holds only in-frame clones, not every one. This table has around 450,000 clones, approximately 92% appearing once. This receptor was taken from a person aged 18-65 years who received the Ad26.COV2.S COVID-19 vaccine or a placebo. Source: peripheral blood, taken in a trial of Ad26.COV2.S vaccine versus placebo. V gene TRBV10-1 combines with J gene TRBJ2-1; a weak D match, TRBD2 (6 bases). As DNA, the CDR3 is TGCGCCAGCAGTGAGACCCAGCGGGTAGACAATGAGCAGTTCTTC. Its protein is CASSETQRVDNEQFF.